A selection of T cell receptor beta chains follows, all from one sample in a study of shared clonotypes between healthy human individuals. Data came from immunoSEQ multiplex PCR; TCRdb stores just in-frame clones and leaves some out. The profile shows approximately 590,000 clones, 95% to 96% of them singletons. The sample comprised naive CD8+ T cells sorted from blood. Source of these receptors: a woman under 40 in good health. Each CDR3 is given with its conserved first and last residue. Fields, in order: J gene, V gene, D gene, clone size, CDR3 DNA, CDR3 protein. D genes are given only for firm matches. Some rows have no size entry. The others give once, few or many, or a class for an expanded clone.

>TRBJ2-1|TRBV15|TRBD2|.
TGTGCCACCAGCATTCGGCGGGAGGTATACAATGAGCAGTTCTTC
CATSIRREVYNEQFF
>TRBJ2-7|TRBV5-6|.|.
TGTGCCAGCAGCTTGGCTTCCTGGAGTTTAGGGTACGAGCAGTACTTC
CASSLASWSLGYEQYF
>TRBJ1-1|TRBV5-1|.|.
TGCGCCAGCAGCCCGGGACCCCCTGAAGCTTTCTTT
CASSPGPPEAFF
>TRBJ1-1|TRBV27|.|once
TGTGCCAGCAGAGTGGAGGGTGAAGCTTTCTTT
CASRVEGEAFF
>TRBJ2-2|TRBV7-9|TRBD2|.
TGTGCCAGCAGCTTACCCCCAGTCCAGCGGGATAACACCGGGGAGCTGTTTTTT
CASSLPPVQRDNTGELFF
>TRBJ2-3|TRBV30|TRBD1|.
TGTGCCTGGAGTTATTTTGGGACAGGGGGCGCAGATACGCAGTATTTT
CAWSYFGTGGADTQYF
>TRBJ1-1|TRBV4-1|.|.
TGCGCCAGCAGCGCAACAGTAAACACTGAAGCTTTCTTT
CASSATVNTEAFF
>TRBJ2-1|TRBV19|.|.
TGTGCCAGTAGTATAGCCGGGAACTCCTACAATGAGCAGTTCTTC
CASSIAGNSYNEQFF
>TRBJ2-3|TRBV13|TRBD2|.
TGTGCCAGCAGCCCCACGTTAGCGGGAGTCACAGATACGCAGTATTTT
CASSPTLAGVTDTQYF
>TRBJ1-3|TRBV28|.|once
TGTGCCAGCAGTGCTATTGCCGGAAACACCATATATTTT
CASSAIAGNTIYF
>TRBJ2-3|TRBV4-1|.|.
TGCGCCAGCAGCCAAGGAAGGGTATTAGATACGCAGTATTTT
CASSQGRVLDTQYF
>TRBJ2-1|TRBV4-2|TRBD2|.
TGTGCCAGCAGCCAGGCTACTAGCGGGGCCTACAATGAGCAGTTCTTC
CASSQATSGAYNEQFF
>TRBJ2-2|TRBV2|.|.
TGTGCCAGCCAGGCAGGGCACACCGGGGAGCTGTTTTTT
CASQAGHTGELFF
>TRBJ1-5|TRBV2|TRBD1|once
TGTGCCAGCACACCGGGACAGGGCTATCAGCCCCAGCATTTT
CASTPGQGYQPQHF
>TRBJ2-3|TRBV13|.|once
TGTGCCAGCAGCGGGTCTCCGCGTACAGATACGCAGTATTTT
CASSGSPRTDTQYF
>TRBJ2-3|TRBV9|.|.
TGTGCCAGCAGCGTCCGTCCCACAGATACGCAGTATTTT
CASSVRPTDTQYF
>TRBJ2-1|TRBV29-1|TRBD2|.
TGCAGCGTCACGGGGGGAGAGCAGTTCTTC
CSVTGGEQFF
>TRBJ2-5|TRBV7-9|TRBD2|.
TGTGCCAGCAGCTTAGCGGGACTAGCGGGAGGACTAGAGACCCAGTACTTC
CASSLAGLAGGLETQYF
>TRBJ2-7|TRBV7-2|.|once
TGTGCCAGCACCCCATTTCTAGGGTCGGACGAGCAGTACTTC
CASTPFLGSDEQYF
>TRBJ2-5|TRBV29-1|.|few
TGCAGCTTCTCGCTGGAGACCCAGTACTTC
CSFSLETQYF
>TRBJ2-7|TRBV13|.|.
TGTGCCAGCAGCTTAGGAGGAACCTACGAGCAGTACTTC
CASSLGGTYEQYF
>TRBJ2-2|TRBV19|.|.
TGTGCCAGTAGTGAGGTCGCGGGATGGGCCGGGGAGCTGTTTTTT
CASSEVAGWAGELFF
>TRBJ2-2|TRBV4-1|.|.
TGCGCCAGCAGCCAAGACGCTCTAGGAGGGCTGTTTTTT
CASSQDALGGLFF
>TRBJ2-7|TRBV13|.|.
TGTGCCAGCAGCTTAGGCCCGGGCACCGCTTATAACGAGCAGTACTTC
CASSLGPGTAYNEQYF
>TRBJ2-1|TRBV7-3|.|.
TGTGCCAGCAGCTCCCAGCCGAGCTCCTACAATGAGCAGTTCTTC
CASSSQPSSYNEQFF
>TRBJ2-7|TRBV14|.|once
TGTGCCAGCAGCCATGGTTCCGGCTACGAGCAGTACTTC
CASSHGSGYEQYF
>TRBJ2-1|TRBV7-6|TRBD2|.
TGTGCCAGCAGCTCCACTAGCGGGCCCTACAATGAGCAGTTCTTC
CASSSTSGPYNEQFF
>TRBJ2-1|TRBV5-1|.|.
TGCGCCAGCAGCTTGGATTGGGCCAGGGTGGTCAATGAGCAGTTCTTC
CASSLDWARVVNEQFF
>TRBJ2-7|TRBV6-6|.|.
TGTGCCAGCGCGGTGGCAGGGTCCTACGAGCAGTACTTC
CASAVAGSYEQYF
>TRBJ2-4|TRBV5-1|TRBD1|.
TGCGCCAGCAGCTTGGACAGGGGGCTTTGGAACATTCAGTACTTC
CASSLDRGLWNIQYF
>TRBJ2-7|TRBV7-6|TRBD2|.
TGTGCCAGCAGCTTAGCGGGTGGAGGCGGGAGTGGGTTTTACGAGCAGTACTTC
CASSLAGGGGSGFYEQYF
>TRBJ2-5|TRBV28|.|.
TGTGCCAGCAGTTTAAGGGGGGTTGGGTCGTGGTACTTC
CASSLRGVGSWYF
>TRBJ2-2|TRBV27|TRBD1|once
TGTGCCAGCAGTTTATGGCCGGACAGGACGAACACCGGGGAGCTGTTTTTT
CASSLWPDRTNTGELFF
>TRBJ1-1|TRBV7-6|.|.
TGTGCCAGCAGCTTCGGGAAGGTCACTGAAGCTTTCTTT
CASSFGKVTEAFF
>TRBJ2-7|TRBV27|.|.
TGTGCCAGCAGCACCGCAACAGGGAGGTGGGAGCAGTACTTC
CASSTATGRWEQYF
>TRBJ2-5|TRBV19|.|once
TGTGCCAGTAAAGTCGGGAATACCCAGTACTTC
CASKVGNTQYF
>TRBJ2-1|TRBV16|.|.
TGTGCCAGCAGCCAATCGGCAGGGCAGTTCTTC
CASSQSAGQFF